Below are 5 T cell receptor beta chains sequenced from a single sample in a study of CD8 T cells in ankylosing spondylitis. TCRdb analysed the 5' RACE reads with MiXCR anew, one entry per CDR3 protein. The sample carries 240,000 or so distinct CDR3 sequences, approximately 11% recorded once. Sequenced sample: blood, either unsorted or a sorted T cell fraction (not recorded which). Every receptor here comes from a male donor with ankylosing spondylitis or in good health (not recorded which).

This clonotype was seen more than once but under ten times. The CDR3 spells CATSRSGTGYQPQHF. The CDR3 nucleotides are TGTGCCACCAGCAGATCCGGGACAGGCTATCAGCCCCAGCATTTT. The chain carries TRBV15 and TRBJ1-5; 8 bases are a match to TRBD1. This CDR3 has 15 residues. Trimming cost V 2 bases and J 5 bases; bases outside gene matches: 5. Per germline, CDR1 LNHNV and CDR2 YYDKDF (reference sequence).

The V gene is TRBV25-1, the J gene TRBJ2-5; D unresolved. Between the trimmed V and J ends, which lost 1 base and 5 bases, there was a span of 14 bases. The CDR3 consists of 15 residues. Germline V CDR1 and CDR2: MGHDK, SYGVNS. The CDR3 DNA reads as TGTGCCAGCAGTGAATGGGGTGGGGTTCGGGAGACCCAGTACTTC. Protein sequence: CASSEWGGVRETQYF.

This clonotype was seen at least ten times. The V gene is TRBV6-5, the J gene TRBJ2-7, with D possibly being TRBD1 (6 bases). CDR3 size: 17 residues. The V end lost 0 bases, the J end lost 2 bases, and 17 bases lay between the germline ends. Germline V gene sequence: CDR1 MNHEY, CDR2 SVGAGI. CDR3 sequence (DNA): TGTGCCAGCAGTTACTCAGGGTCATGGACAGAGACCTACGAGCAGTACTTC. Amino acid sequence: CASSYSGSWTETYEQYF.

In its sample, this clonotype was seen many times. This chain links TRBV24-1 with TRBJ2-5; 7 bases fit TRBD2. Germline CDR1 and CDR2: KGHDR and SFDVKD. This CDR3 spans 15 amino acids. Unmatched junction bases numbered 9, after V lost 5 bases and J lost 4 bases. CDR3 DNA sequence: TGTGCCACCAGTGCCGCGGGAGAAGTGTTAGAGACCCAGTACTTC. Protein sequence: CATSAAGEVLETQYF.

Many counts were recorded for this clonotype. V and J are TRBV20-1 and TRBJ1-1, with D hard to call. CDR1 is DFQATT, CDR2 SNEGSKA, per germline (reference sequence). The V end lost 0 bases, the J end lost 2 bases, and 10 bases lay between the germline ends. This CDR3 comprises 14 residues. This chain's CDR3 is CSARDYRKNTEAFF. The CDR3 DNA sequence: TGCAGTGCTAGAGATTATAGGAAAAACACTGAAGCTTTCTTT.